Shown below are 30 T cell receptor beta chains from a single sample sequenced in a study of long-term antiretroviral therapy in people with HIV. Sequencing used immunoSEQ v3.0 at survey level. Produced via immunoSEQ multiplex PCR; TCRdb's table is partial and in-frame only. The sample lists under 25,000 clones; about 86% were seen once. The sequences come from unsorted PBMCs, collected 1.3 years after starting antiretroviral therapy. Source of these receptors: a man aged 55 to 70 with HIV.

In this sample, this clone turned up once. The V call is TRBV7-8, the J call TRBJ2-7, with 10 bases that match TRBD2. The CDR3 consists of 18 residues. In germline, CDR1 is SGHVS, CDR2 FQNEAQ. Unmatched junction bases numbered 11, after V lost 1 base and J lost 2 bases. For the CDR3, the DNA is TGTGCCAGCAGCTTAGTGGGAGCGGGAGGGTCGATTACCTACGAGCAGTACTTC. Translating it yields CASSLVGAGGSITYEQYF.

The rearrangement uses TRBV7-6 and TRBJ2-3; D is uncertain. CDR1 is SGHVS, CDR2 FNYEAQ, per germline. With 1 base removed from V and 5 bases from J, the gap between germline ends came to 7 bases. CDR3 length: 13 amino acids. The chain's CDR3 is CASSLGIRDTQYF. CDR3 bases: TGTGCCAGCAGCTTAGGGATACGAGATACGCAGTATTTT. Together with reference TRBV7-6 and TRBJ2-3, the CDR3 gives the full variable domain: GAGVSQSPRYKVTKRGQDVALRCDPISGHVSLYWYRQALGQGPEFLTYFNYEAQQDKSGLPNDRFSAERPEGSISTLTIQRTEQRDSAMYRCASSLGIRDTQYFGPGTRLTVL.

The V and J genes are TRBV5-1 and TRBJ1-1; D unclear. Trimming cost V 0 bases and J 0 bases, with 3 bases left between them. Germline assignment: CDR1 SGHRS and CDR2 YFSETQ. The CDR3 contains 13 residues. The CDR3 region has the DNA TGCGCCAGCAGCTTGGTGGTGAACACTGAAGCTTTCTTT. It is translated as CASSLVVNTEAFF.

The chain links TRBV5-1 to TRBJ2-7, with 12 bases aligning to TRBD1. After removal of 6 bases from V and 5 bases from J, the junction contained 12 bases not matched to a gene. Per the germline V gene, CDR1 is SGHRS and CDR2 is YFSETQ. This CDR3 region has 16 residues. The CDR3 DNA sequence: TGCGCCAGCACCCCCACCGGGACAGGGGGCATCAACGAGCAGTACTTC. It translates to CASTPTGTGGINEQYF.

The chain is built from TRBV5-5 and TRBJ1-1; the D is unclear. This CDR3 has 14 amino acids. Germline CDR1 and CDR2: SGHKS and YYEKEE (reference sequence). Trimming took 4 bases from V and 5 from J, leaving 15 bases between them. This CDR3 reads CASSKRAAETEAFF. DNA of the CDR3: TGTGCCAGCAGCAAGAGGGCGGCAGAAACTGAAGCTTTCTTT.

The rearrangement uses TRBV6-1 and TRBJ2-3; no definite D call. This CDR3 contains 14 residues. Germline V gene data show CDR1 as MNHNS and CDR2 as SASEGT. The germline V and J ends were trimmed by 4 bases and 2 bases, with 10 bases remaining between them. CDR3 in DNA: TGTGCCAGCAGTGTCCAGGACCTCACAGATACGCAGTATTTT. It specifies CASSVQDLTDTQYF.

This CDR3 reads CASSSRQGRGTGELFF. CDR3 coding DNA: TGTGCCAGCAGCTCAAGACAGGGGAGGGGTACCGGGGAGCTGTTTTTT. The chain uses TRBV7-7 and TRBJ2-2; maybe TRBD1 (8 bases). Trimming took off 4 bases at V and 5 bases at J, with 17 bases between the two ends. Germline loops: CDR1 SSHAT, CDR2 FNYEAQ (reference sequence). The length of the CDR3 is 16 residues.

The V gene is TRBV5-1, the J gene TRBJ2-3; no clear D. Trimming stripped 0 bases from V and 3 bases from J, with 8 bases between. This CDR3 region has 14 residues. CDR1 is SGHRS and CDR2 is YFSETQ in the germline V gene. The CDR3 DNA is TGCGCCAGCAGCTTGGAACCAGATACAGATACGCAGTATTTT. This codes for CASSLEPDTDTQYF.

This rearrangement joins TRBV9 to TRBJ1-6; perhaps TRBD1 as D (5 bases). This CDR3 is built from 15 residues. Germline lookup yields CDR1 SGDLS and CDR2 YYNGEE. The V gene lost 0 bases and the J gene lost 8 bases, with 12 bases spanning the gap. The CDR3 spells CASSVEGRVDSPLHF. The CDR3 nucleotides read TGTGCCAGCAGCGTAGAGGGCAGGGTTGATTCACCCCTCCACTTT.

The chain combines TRBV7-8 with TRBJ1-5, with D perhaps matching TRBD1 (5 bases). CDR1 is SGHVS, CDR2 FQNEAQ, per germline. The V and J ends lost 2 bases and 9 bases respectively, with 17 bases between them. The CDR3 runs to 15 residues. CDR3 coding DNA: TGTGCCAGCAGCTTATCCAGGGTGCCCCTGGGGCCCCAGCATTTT. Translation gives CASSLSRVPLGPQHF.

This clone appeared once. The chain combines TRBV4-3 with TRBJ2-2; 8 bases fit TRBD2. The CDR3 sequence is 17 residues long. In germline, CDR1 is LGHNA, CDR2 YSLEER. V lost 0 bases and J lost 7; bases outside the gene matches: 10. CDR3 DNA: TGCGCCAGCAGCCAAGATCAGGGACTAGGGGGGGTCGGGGAGCTGTTTTTT. Translation: CASSQDQGLGGVGELFF.

By share, this clone counts as medium-sized. The gene calls are TRBV29-1 and TRBJ1-2; TRBD1 matches 9 bases. CDR1 SQVTM and CDR2 ANQGSEA come from the germline V gene. With 7 bases clipped from V and 1 base from J, the junction kept 19 bases outside the gene matches. The CDR3 contains 18 residues. As DNA, the CDR3 is TGCAGCGCCACCCCCGGTGGGGGACAGGGACCCAATAACTATGGCTACACCTTC. Translated, it gives CSATPGGGQGPNNYGYTF.

In the case of this clone: Other DNA sequences from this sample encode an identical CDR3 as well. The chain joins TRBV11-1 to TRBJ2-7; D possibly uses TRBD1 or TRBD2 (5 bases each). In germline, CDR1 is SGHAT, CDR2 FQDESV (reference sequence). V lost 5 bases, J lost 3 bases, and 17 bases lay in between. The CDR3 is 15 residues long. The CDR3 DNA sequence: TGTGCCAGCAGCCCACCGGGGACGGGAAACTACGAGCAGTACTTC. Its protein is CASSPPGTGNYEQYF. Looking up the rest from reference TRBV11-1 and TRBJ2-7 gives the full variable domain: EAEVAQSPRYKITEKSQAVAFWCDPISGHATLYWYRQILGQGPELLVQFQDESVVDDSQLPKDRFSAERLKGVDSTLKIQPAELGDSAMYLCASSPPGTGNYEQYFGPGTRLTVT.

The chain combines TRBV9 with TRBJ1-6, with D possibly TRBD1 on 5 matching bases. Germline values: CDR1 SGDLS, CDR2 YYNGEE. Trimming left V 0 bases short and J 7 bases short, with 11 bases between. The CDR3 consists of 15 residues. Here the CDR3 reads CASSVGSGNNSPLHF. In nucleotides, the CDR3 is TGTGCCAGCAGCGTAGGGTCAGGGAACAATTCACCCCTCCACTTT.

V usage is TRBV7-9 and J usage is TRBJ2-2; D unclear. The germline CDR1 and CDR2 sequences are SEHNR and FQNEAQ (reference sequence). Trimming cost V 2 bases and J 6 bases, with 10 bases left between them. The CDR3 covers 14 residues. CDR3 in amino acids: CASSLTSPSGELFF. The CDR3 nucleotides read TGTGCCAGCAGCTTAACTTCCCCGTCCGGGGAGCTGTTTTTT.

This clone was recorded once. The rearrangement joins TRBV2 to TRBJ2-5, with TRBD2 matching over 15 bases. J gave up 4 bases and V 4 bases, and 1 base lay outside the gene matches. CDR3 length: 15 amino acids. Germline CDR1 reads SNHLY; CDR2 reads FYNNEI. DNA of the CDR3: TGTGCCAGCAGTGTGGGACTAGCGGGAGGAGAGACCCAGTACTTC. It translates to CASSVGLAGGETQYF.

The gene calls are TRBV18 and TRBJ2-5; no reliable D call. Between the trimmed V and J ends, which lost 2 bases and 3 bases, there was a span of 16 bases. The CDR3 contains 16 residues. CDR1 and CDR2 from the germline V gene are KGHSH and LQKENI. CDR3 in DNA: TGTGCCAGCTCACCATTCATTTTTAAGGTAGAAGAGACCCAGTACTTC. Amino acids: CASSPFIFKVEETQYF.

This chain connects TRBV10-3 to TRBJ2-3; tentatively, D is TRBD1 or TRBD2 (5 bases each). V was cut by 4 bases and J by 0 bases, with 14 bases left in between. The CDR3 totals 16 residues. Germline-derived CDR1 and CDR2 are ENHRY and SYGVKD. The CDR3 here is CAISAGPATSTDTQYF. CDR3 coding DNA: TGTGCCATCAGTGCGGGACCAGCGACTAGCACAGATACGCAGTATTTT.

The V call is TRBV9, the J call TRBJ2-6; the D is unclear. This CDR3 has 15 amino acids. The germline V gene has CDR1 SGDLS and CDR2 YYNGEE. V lost 1 base and J lost 0, with 5 bases in between. Here the CDR3 reads CASSVLGSGANVLTF. The CDR3 coding sequence is TGTGCCAGCAGCGTACTAGGCTCTGGGGCCAACGTCCTGACTTTC.

This chain joins TRBV27 and TRBJ2-5; D unclear. This CDR3 has 13 amino acids. CDR1 is MNHEY, CDR2 SMNVEV, per germline (reference sequence). The V gene lost 6 bases and the J gene lost 2 bases, with 10 bases spanning the gap. CDR3: CASRGGVQETQYF. DNA of the CDR3: TGTGCCAGCAGGGGTGGGGTTCAAGAGACCCAGTACTTC.

The rearrangement uses TRBV5-1 and TRBJ1-5; a possible D gene is TRBD1 (6 bases). The CDR3 has 15 amino acids. The germline gives CDR1 SGHRS, CDR2 YFSETQ. The ends were cut back, 2 bases at V and 6 bases at J, with 15 bases in the middle. The CDR3 DNA reads TGCGCCAGCAGCTTTGAGGGGGGCTACGGTCAGCCCCAGCATTTT. Its protein is CASSFEGGYGQPQHF.

J is TRBJ2-7 and V is TRBV7-8; D is uncertain. CDR1 is SGHVS, CDR2 FQNEAQ, per germline. The CDR3 is 12 residues long. V was pared by 3 bases and J by 0 bases, with 3 bases between. The DNA of the CDR3 is TGTGCCAGCAGCTTCGGCTCCTACGAGCAGTACTTC. It encodes CASSFGSYEQYF.

J is TRBJ2-2 and V is TRBV30; D is perhaps TRBD1 (5 bases). This CDR3 is built from 15 residues. The germline gives CDR1 GTSNPN, CDR2 SVGIG (reference sequence). V was clipped by 2 bases and J by 0 bases, with 10 bases between them. CDR3 region: CAWSWRQTNTGELFF. The DNA of the CDR3 is TGTGCCTGGAGTTGGCGACAGACGAACACCGGGGAGCTGTTTTTT.

This sequence joins TRBV30 and TRBJ1-5; TRBD1 matches at 10 bases. The CDR3 consists of 16 residues. The V and J ends lost 5 bases and 3 bases, in that order; junction bases with no gene match: 10. Germline-derived CDR1 and CDR2 are GTSNPN and SVGIG (reference sequence). The CDR3 sequence is CAWGTGERLANQPQHF. Here the CDR3 DNA reads TGTGCCTGGGGGACAGGGGAAAGGTTAGCCAATCAGCCCCAGCATTTT.

The V call is TRBV30, the J call TRBJ1-2; tentative D call: TRBD1 (6 bases). The CDR3 totals 14 residues. Germline CDR1 is GTSNPN and CDR2 is SVGIG (reference sequence). The V and J ends lost 3 bases and 5 bases respectively, with 16 bases between them. The chain's CDR3 is CAWRGGALPYGYTF. In DNA, the CDR3 is TGTGCCTGGAGGGGGGGCGCTTTACCATATGGCTACACCTTC. The whole variable domain, remainder taken from reference TRBV30 and TRBJ1-2, is SQTIHQWPATLVQPVGSPLSLECTVEGTSNPNLYWYRQAAGRGLQLLFYSVGIGQISSEVPQNLSASRPQDRQFILSSKKLLLSDSGFYLCAWRGGALPYGYTFGSGTRLTVV.

V gene TRBV27 combines with J gene TRBJ2-3; 7 bases align to TRBD2. Germline assignment: CDR1 MNHEY and CDR2 SMNVEV (reference sequence). This CDR3 region has 15 residues. The V segment lost 6 bases and the J segment 3 bases; nucleotides outside the gene matches: 9. DNA of the CDR3: TGTGCCAGCAGGCAGGTTACGGGAGGTACAGATACGCAGTATTTT. Protein product: CASRQVTGGTDTQYF.

The genes are TRBV6-1 and TRBJ1-4; tentative D call: TRBD1 (5 bases). CDR1 and CDR2 (germline): MNHNS, SASEGT. Trimming left V 3 bases short and J 6 bases short, with 17 bases between. This CDR3 is built from 16 residues. As DNA, the CDR3 is TGTGCCAGCAGTGACCGTTCGCCTTCGGGGGATGAAAAACTGTTTTTT. Protein sequence: CASSDRSPSGDEKLFF.

The CDR3 loop reads CSARNQPQHF. CDR3 nucleotide sequence: TGCAGTGCTCGCAATCAGCCCCAGCATTTT. The rearrangement joins TRBV20-1 to TRBJ1-5, with D unresolved. The germline gives CDR1 DFQATT, CDR2 SNEGSKA (reference sequence). The CDR3 length is 10 residues. V lost 5 bases and J 2 bases, leaving 1 base between the germline ends.

V and J are TRBV5-1 and TRBJ1-1; 7 bases agree with TRBD1. Trimming at V came to 0 bases and at J to 4 bases, leaving 3 bases not matched to a gene. Germline-derived CDR1 and CDR2 are SGHRS and YFSETQ. The CDR3 consists of 14 residues. CDR3 loop: CASSLDRGGTEAFF. The DNA of the CDR3 is TGCGCCAGCAGCTTGGACAGGGGTGGCACTGAAGCTTTCTTT. Supplemented by reference TRBV5-1 and TRBJ1-1, the full variable domain reads KAGVTQTPRYLIKTRGQQVTLSCSPISGHRSVSWYQQTPGQGLQFLFEYFSETQRNKGNFPGRFSGRQFSNSRSEMNVSTLELGDSALYLCASSLDRGGTEAFFGQGTRLTVV.

The chain recombines TRBV27 with TRBJ1-4; TRBD1 matches 8 bases. Germline CDR1 reads MNHEY; CDR2 reads SMNVEV (reference sequence). The CDR3 sequence is 17 residues long. The trim removed 6 bases at V and 7 bases at J, leaving 16 bases unmatched. The CDR3 loop is CASSHRRTGPFFEKLFF. Here the CDR3 DNA reads TGTGCCAGCAGCCACCGCAGGACAGGGCCCTTTTTTGAAAAACTGTTTTTT.